A selection of T cell receptor beta chains follows, all from one sample in a study of T cell responses to AZD1222 COVID-19 vaccine. TCRdb keeps only in-frame clones here, not all; method: immunoSEQ multiplex PCR. In the table there are approximately 170,000 clones, 80% to 90% of which are singletons. The input for sequencing was peripheral blood, taken on day 0 of AZD1222 vaccination. The source is an adult in good health. Each CDR3 is given with its conserved first and last residue. Each record gives: clone size, J gene, D gene, V gene, CDR3 DNA, CDR3 protein. D genes are given only for firm matches. Some rows have no size entry. The others give once, few or many, or a class for an expanded clone.

>NA|TRBJ2-7|TRBD2|TRBV6-5
TGTGCCAGCAGCGGGGGGTTTGGCGACGAGCAGTACTTC
CASSGGFGDEQYF
>few|TRBJ1-1|NA|TRBV5-1
TGCGCCAGCAGCTTGGCCGACAGGCTATTTACTGAAGCTTTCTTT
CASSLADRLFTEAFF
>NA|TRBJ2-1|TRBD1|TRBV7-9
TGTGCCAGCCCACCTGGACAGGACAATGAGCAGTTCTTC
CASPPGQDNEQFF
>NA|TRBJ2-2|TRBD1|TRBV24-1
TGTGCCACCAGTGATACAGGGGGCACCGGGGAGCTGTTTTTT
CATSDTGGTGELFF
>NA|TRBJ2-5|NA|TRBV5-4
TGTGCCAGCAGCTTGGTGGGCCCACAAGAGACCCAGTACTTC
CASSLVGPQETQYF
>NA|TRBJ2-5|NA|TRBV28
TGTGCCAGCAGTTTCCCCAGGGTCCAAGAGACCCAGTACTTC
CASSFPRVQETQYF
>NA|TRBJ2-5|NA|TRBV7-3
TGTGCCAGCAGCCCAAATGGGGACCTTTTGGGAGAGACCCAGTACTTC
CASSPNGDLLGETQYF
>NA|TRBJ1-5|NA|TRBV18
TGTGCCAGCTCACCATCGGTCCGGGCATCCAATCAGCCCCAGCATTTT
CASSPSVRASNQPQHF
>NA|TRBJ2-6|NA|TRBV27
TGTGCCAGCAGTTTCTCCCTATCCGGGGCCAACGTCCTGACTTTC
CASSFSLSGANVLTF
>NA|TRBJ2-7|TRBD1|TRBV5-8
TGTGCCAGCAGCTTGGGGACAGGGGGAGGCGAGCAGTACTTC
CASSLGTGGGEQYF
>NA|TRBJ2-5|NA|TRBV15
TGTGCCACCAGCCTCGAGCAAGAGACCCAGTACTTC
CATSLEQETQYF
>NA|TRBJ1-4|NA|TRBV5-1
TGCGCCAGCAGCTTGGGTCGCGCGGGGACCGCAACTAATGAAAAACTGTTTTTT
CASSLGRAGTATNEKLFF
>NA|TRBJ2-1|TRBD1|TRBV6-1
TGTGCCAGCAGTGAGGGCCCCGGGACAGGGGTCGATGAGCAGTTCTTC
CASSEGPGTGVDEQFF
>NA|TRBJ1-1|NA|TRBV19
TGTGCCAGTAGTATCGGGGGGGACACTGAAGCTTTCTTT
CASSIGGDTEAFF
>NA|TRBJ1-5|NA|TRBV19
TGTGCCAGTAGTATACCCGGCAGGAATCAGCCCCAGCATTTT
CASSIPGRNQPQHF
>many|TRBJ2-1|TRBD1|TRBV10-2
TGCGCCAGCCTCGGGACAGATTACAATGAGCAGTTCTTC
CASLGTDYNEQFF
>NA|TRBJ1-4|NA|TRBV27
TGTGCCAGCAGGTCAACGCGGAGGGGGGCTAATGAAAAACTGTTTTTT
CASRSTRRGANEKLFF
>once|TRBJ2-2|NA|TRBV9
TGTGCCAGCAGAGGTAACACCGGGGAGCTGTTTTTT
CASRGNTGELFF
>NA|TRBJ2-3|NA|TRBV9
TGTGCCAGCAGCGAGCCAAGTGATACGCAGTATTTT
CASSEPSDTQYF
>NA|TRBJ2-7|TRBD1|TRBV7-6
TGTGCCAGCAGCTCACAGGGGTTCCACGAGCAGTACTTC
CASSSQGFHEQYF
>once|TRBJ1-6|TRBD1|TRBV30
TGTGCCTGGAGTATTCTAAGGACAGGGAGGAATAATTCACCCCTCCACTTT
CAWSILRTGRNNSPLHF
>NA|TRBJ2-3|NA|TRBV4-3
TGCGCCAGCAGCCGGATCCTAAGGGAGACGCAGTATTTT
CASSRILRETQYF
>NA|TRBJ2-7|TRBD1|TRBV5-8
TGTGCCAGTAGCCGGGACAGCCGCTACGAGCAGTACTTC
CASSRDSRYEQYF
>NA|TRBJ1-6|NA|TRBV4-1
TGCGCCAGCAGCCGGCAGGCTTCCATGGGGGCTTCCTATAATTCACCCCTCCACTTT
CASSRQASMGASYNSPLHF
>NA|TRBJ1-2|NA|TRBV12-3/TRBV12-4
TGTGCCAGCAGTTTAGAGAGCTATGGCTACACCTTC
CASSLESYGYTF
>NA|TRBJ2-5|TRBD2|TRBV20-1
TGCAGTGCTAGTTTGGCGGGGGAGCAAGAGACCCAGTACTTC
CSASLAGEQETQYF
>NA|TRBJ2-7|NA|TRBV5-4
TGTGCCAGCAGCGGAACCGGGACCTACTACGAGCAGTACTTC
CASSGTGTYYEQYF
>NA|TRBJ2-4|NA|TRBV5-4
TGTGCCAGCACCGCCGGGGGCAACGGAGGGGGAAACATTCAGTACTTC
CASTAGGNGGGNIQYF
>NA|TRBJ1-2|NA|TRBV7-9
TGTGCCAGCAGCTTAGCAGGGGATGGCTACACCTTC
CASSLAGDGYTF
>NA|TRBJ2-2|TRBD1|TRBV29-1
TGCAGCGTTGAATCTCGGGACAGGGGTAACACCGGGGAGCTGTTTTTT
CSVESRDRGNTGELFF
>NA|TRBJ1-6|NA|TRBV6-1
TGTGCCAGCAGTGAAGGTTCATCGGGGGCCCTCCACTTT
CASSEGSSGALHF
>NA|TRBJ2-7|TRBD2|TRBV6-5
TGTGCCAGCAGTCACTCTAGCGGGGTAAAGACCTACGAGCAGTACTTC
CASSHSSGVKTYEQYF
>NA|TRBJ1-6|NA|TRBV4-1
TGCGCCAGCAGCCACCGGGAACGGAATTCACCCCTCCACTTT
CASSHRERNSPLHF
>NA|TRBJ1-1|NA|TRBV12-3/TRBV12-4
TGTGCCAGCAGTTTAATTGGGAACACTGAAGCTTTCTTT
CASSLIGNTEAFF
>NA|TRBJ2-7|TRBD1|TRBV6-2/TRBV6-3
TGTGCCAGCAGTTACGCTTGGACAGGGGGATACGAGCAGTACTTC
CASSYAWTGGYEQYF
>once|TRBJ2-5|TRBD1|TRBV9
TGTGCCAGCAGCGTAGCGGGACAGGGAGGAGAGACCCAGTACTTC
CASSVAGQGGETQYF
>NA|TRBJ2-4|NA|TRBV7-8
TGTGCCAGCAGCTTAGGACGGTTGGGGCCTGTCAAAAACATTCAGTACTTC
CASSLGRLGPVKNIQYF
>NA|TRBJ2-2|TRBD1|TRBV4-1
TGCGCCACCAGACAGGGGGCAGAAAGCGGGGAGCTGTTTTTT
CATRQGAESGELFF
>NA|TRBJ1-1|NA|TRBV11-1
TGTGCCAGCAGCTTCCGGAGACCACAACTTTTCTTT
CASSFRRPQLFF
>NA|TRBJ1-1|TRBD1|TRBV18
TGTGCCAGCTCACCACGGGGGGCGGGACAGGGGGCAGGCACTGAAGCTTTCTTT
CASSPRGAGQGAGTEAFF
>NA|TRBJ2-1|TRBD2|TRBV6-2/TRBV6-3
TGTGCCAGCAGTTTCTGGACTAGCGGGGGAAATGAGCAGTTCTTC
CASSFWTSGGNEQFF
>NA|TRBJ2-1|TRBD1|TRBV6-5
TGTGCCAGCAGAAAGGGGACAGAAAATAGCCAGCAGTTCTTC
CASRKGTENSQQFF
>NA|TRBJ1-2|NA|TRBV4-1
TGCGCCAGCAGCCAAGGAGGGGGTGGGTATGGCTACACCTTC
CASSQGGGGYGYTF
>NA|TRBJ2-7|NA|TRBV28
TGTGCCAGCAGTTCCGGGGCTACCTACGAGCAGTACTTC
CASSSGATYEQYF
>NA|TRBJ2-5|TRBD2|TRBV9
TGTGCCAGCAGCGTATACGGGGGGGCTGGGGAGACCCAGTACTTC
CASSVYGGAGETQYF
>NA|TRBJ1-2|NA|TRBV29-1
TGCAGCGTTGACGGGCCTTCTAACTATGGCTACACCTTC
CSVDGPSNYGYTF
>once|TRBJ2-2|NA|TRBV21-1
TGTGCCAGCAGCAATCGCCGGGACAGGGTTACCGGGGAGCTGTTTTTT
CASSNRRDRVTGELFF
>NA|TRBJ2-1|NA|TRBV6-2/TRBV6-3
TGTGCCAGCAGCAACTACAATGAGCAGTTCTTC
CASSNYNEQFF
>NA|TRBJ2-5|NA|TRBV7-3
TGTGCCAGCAGCGCCGGGTCAGGAGGGACCCAGTACTTC
CASSAGSGGTQYF
>NA|TRBJ2-6|NA|TRBV9
TGTGCCAGCAGCGTTCAGCCTCCGGGGATCTCTGGGGCCAACGTCCTGACTTTC
CASSVQPPGISGANVLTF
>NA|TRBJ1-2|TRBD1|TRBV7-3
TGTGCCAGCAGCTTCCTCGAATCAGGGGGTAAGACCTTC
CASSFLESGGKTF
>NA|TRBJ2-1|NA|TRBV4-1
TGCGCCAGCAGCGCATCGGCATTGTTGGAGCAGTTCTTC
CASSASALLEQFF
>NA|TRBJ2-5|NA|TRBV2
TGTGCCAGCAGTGAAGCGGGGGAAGGTGAGACCCAGTACTTC
CASSEAGEGETQYF
>NA|TRBJ1-4|NA|TRBV20-1
TGCAGTGCTAGTGGTGGTCATGAAAAACTGTTTTTT
CSASGGHEKLFF
>NA|TRBJ1-6|NA|TRBV27
TGTGCCAGCAGCGATAAAATCTCCTATAATTCACCCCTCCACTTT
CASSDKISYNSPLHF
>NA|TRBJ1-4|TRBD1|TRBV7-2
TGTGCCAGCAGCTTATGGGGGGCAGGGGGAGTCGCAACTAATGAAAAACTGTTTTTT
CASSLWGAGGVATNEKLFF
>once|TRBJ2-7|NA|TRBV6-6
TGTGCCAGCAGGGAAAGGGATGGTTCCTACGAGCAGTACTTC
CASRERDGSYEQYF
>NA|TRBJ1-3|NA|TRBV6-5
TGTGCCAGCAGACAGGGTGGAAACACCATATATTTT
CASRQGGNTIYF